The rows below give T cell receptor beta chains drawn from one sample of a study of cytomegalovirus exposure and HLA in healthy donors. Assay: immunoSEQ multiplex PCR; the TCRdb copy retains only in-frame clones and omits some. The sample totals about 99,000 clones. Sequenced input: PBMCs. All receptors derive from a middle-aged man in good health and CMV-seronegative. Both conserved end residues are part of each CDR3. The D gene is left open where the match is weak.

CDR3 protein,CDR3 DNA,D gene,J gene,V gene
CASSLGTGINEKLFF,TGTGCCAGCAGCCTCGGGACAGGGATTAATGAAAAACTGTTTTTT,TRBD1,TRBJ1-4,TRBV11-2
CASSLGAGGTGELFF,TGCGCCAGCAGCTTAGGAGCGGGAGGAACCGGGGAGCTGTTTTTT,TRBD2,TRBJ2-2,TRBV5-1
CASSFNPGNTDTQYF,TGTGCCAGCAGCTTTAATCCGGGGAACACAGATACGCAGTATTTT,-,TRBJ2-3,TRBV11-2
CASSSRLAGGQETQYF,TGTGCCAGCAGTTCGAGACTAGCGGGGGGGCAAGAGACCCAGTACTTC,TRBD2,TRBJ2-5,TRBV28
CASSVEGFQPQHF,TGTGCCAGCAGTGTCGAGGGATTTCAGCCCCAGCATTTT,-,TRBJ1-5,TRBV2
CASSSSGTSEETQYF,TGTGCCAGCAGCTCGTCCGGGACTAGCGAAGAGACCCAGTACTTC,TRBD2,TRBJ2-5,TRBV7-9
CASNIGGTASSYEQYF,TGTGCCAGCAATATAGGGGGGACAGCGAGCTCCTACGAGCAGTACTTC,-,TRBJ2-7,TRBV2
CASSIGRRQNSPLHF,TGTGCCAGTAGTATAGGTAGGAGGCAAAATTCACCCCTCCACTTT,-,TRBJ1-6,TRBV19
CAWSGGGHSYNSPLHF,TGTGCCTGGAGTGGGGGGGGGCACTCCTATAATTCACCCCTCCACTTT,-,TRBJ1-6,TRBV30
CASSIGTGLELFF,TGTGCCAGTAGTATCGGAACAGGGTTGGAACTGTTTTTT,-,TRBJ1-4,TRBV19
CASSSDRVPYEQYF,TGTGCCAGCAGCTCCGACAGGGTCCCCTACGAGCAGTACTTC,TRBD1,TRBJ2-7,TRBV7-9
CASSASGGAYNEQFF,TGTGCCAGTAGTGCTAGCGGGGGGGCCTACAATGAGCAGTTCTTC,TRBD2,TRBJ2-1,TRBV19
CASSPPSLELGSGYTF,TGTGCCAGCTCACCACCCTCCCTCGAACTAGGCAGTGGCTACACCTTC,-,TRBJ1-2,TRBV18
CASSEQGSGEKLFF,TGCGCCAGCAGCGAACAGGGCTCGGGTGAAAAACTGTTTTTT,-,TRBJ1-4,TRBV5-1
CASSLISRAAGSPLHF,TGTGCCAGCAGCTTAATCTCACGGGCGGCGGGTTCACCCCTCCACTTT,-,TRBJ1-6,TRBV7-8
CASTDRFPYTEAFF,TGTGCCAGCACTGACAGGTTCCCATACACTGAAGCTTTCTTT,-,TRBJ1-1,TRBV6-1
CASSVVIPTSGYEPEQFF,TGTGCCAGCAGCGTAGTGATTCCGACTAGCGGCTATGAACCTGAGCAGTTCTTC,TRBD2,TRBJ2-1,TRBV9
CASRKGQSQRGYTF,TGTGCCAGCAGGAAGGGACAGAGCCAGCGAGGCTACACCTTC,TRBD1,TRBJ1-2,TRBV28
CATSSRGNQDEQYF,TGTGCCACCAGCAGTCGGGGGAACCAAGACGAGCAGTACTTC,-,TRBJ2-7,TRBV15
CASSLGTGLQPQHF,TGCGCCAGCAGCCTGGGGACAGGCCTTCAGCCCCAGCATTTT,TRBD1,TRBJ1-5,TRBV5-1
CASSWGQGGNTGELFF,TGCGCCAGCAGCTGGGGACAGGGGGGGAACACCGGGGAGCTGTTTTTT,TRBD1,TRBJ2-2,TRBV5-1
CASSPNRGLEQYF,TGTGCCAGCAGCCCAAACAGGGGGCTCGAGCAGTACTTC,TRBD1,TRBJ2-7,TRBV7-2
CASSPFRTAAFF,TGTGCCAGCAGCCCCTTTCGGACAGCTGCTTTCTTT,-,TRBJ1-1,TRBV7-2
CASSLSPGVGEQFF,TGTGCCAGCAGCTTATCCCCCGGGGTGGGGGAGCAGTTCTTC,-,TRBJ2-1,TRBV7-7
CASSYDSVRLEQYF,TGTGCCAGCAGTTACGACTCGGTTCGACTCGAGCAGTACTTC,-,TRBJ2-7,TRBV6-5
CASSADRAREKLFF,TGTGCCAGCAGCGCGGACAGGGCGCGAGAAAAACTGTTTTTT,TRBD1,TRBJ1-4,TRBV7-9
CASSLQGGIDTQYF,TGCGCCAGCAGCCTGCAGGGAGGTATTGATACGCAGTATTTT,-,TRBJ2-3,TRBV5-1
CASSLRAGGNTGELFF,TGTGCCAGCAGCTTAAGGGCAGGGGGCAACACCGGGGAGCTGTTTTTT,TRBD1,TRBJ2-2,TRBV7-6